This T cell receptor beta chain was documented in a study of T cells in localized non-small cell lung cancer. Study-level points and caveats: Since sequencing was restricted to only one region of the tumor, intratumor heterogeneity remains a possibility. For the top 100 tumor clones, a median roughly 56 also appeared in adjacent lung.

Notes on this clone: Antigen: not known.

Libraries were prepared by immunoSEQ multiplex PCR; TCRdb keeps only in-frame clonotypes and omits some of them. The sample gives 10,000 to 13,000 clones, over 65% of which show up once; 25% to 35% is in the top ten. Trimming removed 5 bases at V and 7 bases at J, with 12 bases between. The CDR3 totals 12 residues. Germline V gene data show CDR1 as MNHEY and CDR2 as SMNVEV (reference sequence). The sequence derives from a male donor at least 60 years old with stage I lung adenocarcinoma. Sequencing was performed on peripheral blood, taken before any cancer treatment. The J gene is TRBJ2-7, the V gene TRBV27; D gene uncertain. The CDR3 here is CASSGASLEQYF. The CDR3 region has the DNA TGTGCCAGCAGTGGAGCCTCCCTTGAGCAGTACTTC.